This T cell receptor beta chain was sequenced during a study of T cells expressing NK-cell markers. Study-wide context: Seven sequenced donors out of eight were HCMV-seropositive, one seronegative. Whole-study results and caveats: It was still unclear whether expanded NKG2C+ T cell clones were HCMV specific. Dominant NKG2C+ clonotypes were found to form about 1.0-7.0% of CD8+ T cells in six donors.

Scientists made TCR beta cDNA using 5'RACE template switching with UMIs. Reprocessing the 5' RACE reads, TCRdb reports a single entry for every CDR3 protein and omits DNA. Its clone listing holds 400,000 to 550,000 distinct CDR3 sequences. As concerns this clonotype: What it binds is unknown.

The CDR3 runs to 16 residues. Germline-derived CDR1 and CDR2 are SGHTA and FQGNSA. Sequencing input: blood T cells: a sorted CD56 or NKG2C T cell subset, CD4+ or CD8+ T cells, or bulk PBMC T cells (not recorded which). This chain joins TRBV7-2 and TRBJ2-2; the D call of TRBD1 rests on TCRdb alone, since no DNA is present to check it. This receptor was taken from a woman aged 18-70 years in good health. The CDR3 reads CASSLGVASNTGELFF.